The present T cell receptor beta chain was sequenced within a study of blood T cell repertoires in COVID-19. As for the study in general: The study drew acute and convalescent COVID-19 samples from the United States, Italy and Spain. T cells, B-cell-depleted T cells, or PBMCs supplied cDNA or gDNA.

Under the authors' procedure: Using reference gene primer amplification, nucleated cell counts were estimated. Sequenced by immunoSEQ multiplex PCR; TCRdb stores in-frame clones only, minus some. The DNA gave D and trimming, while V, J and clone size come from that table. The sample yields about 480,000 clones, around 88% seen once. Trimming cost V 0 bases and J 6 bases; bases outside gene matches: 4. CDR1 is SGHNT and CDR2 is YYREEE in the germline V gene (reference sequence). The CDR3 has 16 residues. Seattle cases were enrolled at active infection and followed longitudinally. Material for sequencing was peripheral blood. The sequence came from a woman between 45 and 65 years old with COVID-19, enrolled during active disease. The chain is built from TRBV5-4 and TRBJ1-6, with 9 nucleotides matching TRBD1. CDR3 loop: CASSLAGTGPNSPLHF. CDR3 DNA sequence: TGTGCCAGCAGCTTGGCCGGGACAGGGCCTAATTCACCCCTCCACTTT.